Many counts were recorded for the clone carrying this TCR beta chain. Its cognate antigen is unknown. It was uncontrolled infection, other autoimmune disease, pregnancy or lactation that excluded patients. This sample was taken from a study of T cells in Graves' hyperthyroidism and ophthalmopathy. About the research overall: The blood sample was taken at first diagnosis, before treatment began.

Study-wide findings and caveats: Most thyroid clonotypes expanded above 0.001 were also detected in blood. Model-based prediction identified ophthalmopathy a median 6.5 months prior to its onset.

RNA transcripts gave rise to amplified TCR beta CDR3 regions. TCR CDR3 regions were first amplified by RT-PCR with HTBI primers. TCRdb called the multiplex PCR reads again in MiXCR, with one record for every CDR3 protein. The sample lists 400,000 to 600,000 distinct CDR3 sequences; about 16% were seen once. Germline V lookup: CDR1 MDHEN, CDR2 SYDVKM. Trimming pared 2 bases from V and 3 bases from J, leaving 8 bases between. The CDR3 length is 13 residues. This chain connects TRBV28 to TRBJ2-7, with a tentative D call TRBD1 (5 bases). The TCR comes from a woman aged 25-40 years with Graves' ophthalmopathy. What was sequenced was blood. DNA for the CDR3: TGTGCCAGCAGTTTAACAGGTCTCTACGAGCAGTACTTC. Amino acids: CASSLTGLYEQYF.